The T cell receptor (beta chain) described here comes from a study of OX40 agonist ivuxolimab in advanced cancers. Across the study: Of mixed ages from about 20 to 80 and averaging about 56 years, the group was roughly 85% male. Of the participants, under 50% had some prior anti-PD-1, anti-PD-L1 or anti-CTLA-4 therapy, which was allowed.

CDR3 length: 14 residues. From germline, CDR1 is MNHNY and CDR2 SVGAGI (reference sequence). J gave up 0 bases and V 8 bases, and 2 bases lay outside the gene matches. Produced via immunoSEQ multiplex PCR; TCRdb's table is partial and in-frame only. The table has 66,000 or so clones, 85% seen once. The V and J genes are TRBV6-6 and TRBJ2-1, with 9 bases identical to TRBD2. The source is an adult with an advanced solid tumor such as melanoma, head and neck, liver or kidney cancer. The sequencing used CD4+ or CD8+ T cells sorted from blood, collected in a trial of the OX40 agonist ivuxolimab. The CDR3 spells CASCSGSSYNEQFF. CDR3 nucleotide sequence: TGTGCCAGCTGTAGCGGGAGCTCCTACAATGAGCAGTTCTTC.